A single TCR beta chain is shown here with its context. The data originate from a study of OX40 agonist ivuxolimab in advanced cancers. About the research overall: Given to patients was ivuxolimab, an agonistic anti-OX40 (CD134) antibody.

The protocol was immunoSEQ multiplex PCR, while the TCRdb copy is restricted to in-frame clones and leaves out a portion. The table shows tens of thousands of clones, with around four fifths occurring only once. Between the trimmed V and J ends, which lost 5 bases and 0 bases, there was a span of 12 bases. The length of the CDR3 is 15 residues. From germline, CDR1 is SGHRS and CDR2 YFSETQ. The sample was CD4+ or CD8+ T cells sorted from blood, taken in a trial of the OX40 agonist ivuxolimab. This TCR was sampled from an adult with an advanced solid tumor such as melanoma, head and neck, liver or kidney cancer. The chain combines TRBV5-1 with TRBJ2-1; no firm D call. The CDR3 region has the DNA TGCGCCAGCAGGAGAACGCCCGCCTCCTACAATGAGCAGTTCTTC. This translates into CASRRTPASYNEQFF.